This is a list of T cell receptor beta chains from one sample in a study of regulatory T cells in long-lasting Graves disease. TCRdb reprocessed the multiplex PCR reads via MiXCR and lists one record per CDR3 protein. This sample has around 300,000 distinct CDR3 sequences, with roughly 21% found just once. This material consisted of peripheral blood mononuclear cells (PBMCs), taken when the disease was refractory, from a patient treated with antithyroid drugs. The receptors come from a female donor with Graves disease. Both conserved end residues are part of each CDR3. D genes are given only for firm matches. Rows give clone size only sometimes, using once, few, many, or a class for an expanded clone.

many,.,TRBJ1-1,TRBV7-9,14,TGTGCCAGCTGTGTTGGGGGAGTGGACACTGAAGCTTTCTTT,CASCVGGVDTEAFF
many,.,TRBJ1-1,TRBV11-2,16,TGTGCCAGCAGCTCCCTGCATAAGGTTTTAGGCACTGAAGCTTTCTTT,CASSSLHKVLGTEAFF
many,TRBD1,TRBJ1-4,TRBV5-6,15,TGTGCCAGCAGCCCACGGACAGGGGTGGGTGAAAAACTGTTTTTT,CASSPRTGVGEKLFF
few,.,TRBJ2-7,TRBV7-2,14,TGTGCCAGCAGCTTAATGGGACCCCCTTACGAGCAGTACTTC,CASSLMGPPYEQYF
few,.,TRBJ2-1,TRBV7-2,15,TGTGCCAGCAGCTTAGATGCGGGGTTATACAATGAGCAGTTCTTC,CASSLDAGLYNEQFF
.,.,TRBJ1-5,TRBV7-6,12,TGTGCCAGCAGCGCGTTCAATCAGCCCCAGCATTTT,CASSAFNQPQHF
.,.,TRBJ2-1,TRBV2,17,TGTGCCAGCAGGGAGGGCGGGGTCGGACCTTTGTACAATGAGCAGTTCTTC,CASREGGVGPLYNEQFF
.,.,TRBJ2-5,TRBV5-8,14,TGTGCCAGCAGCCTGTCCGGAGTTTACGATGCCCAGTACTTC,CASSLSGVYDAQYF
.,.,TRBJ2-3,TRBV10-3,18,TGTGCCATCAGCAAAACACTCCGGGACGAGACTAGCACAGATACGCAGTATTTT,CAISKTLRDETSTDTQYF
few,TRBD1,TRBJ2-7,TRBV10-3,15,TGTGCCATCAGTGAGTCAGGACAGGTCTTGCACGAGCAGTACTTC,CAISESGQVLHEQYF
many,.,TRBJ1-1,TRBV20-1,12,TGCAGTGCTAGAGGAGGTGGGACTGAAGCTTTCTTT,CSARGGGTEAFF
many,TRBD1,TRBJ1-3,TRBV7-2,19,TGTGCCAGCAGCTTTCCTTCTGCGACAGGGGGCCCTTCTGGAAACACCATATATTTT,CASSFPSATGGPSGNTIYF
many,TRBD1,TRBJ2-7,TRBV29-1,16,TGCAGCGCCATGGACAGGGCTGGCGCGCAGCACTACGAGCAGTACTTC,CSAMDRAGAQHYEQYF
many,TRBD1,TRBJ2-5,TRBV24-1,16,TGTGCCACCAGTGATTTTGGACAGGGTGACCAAGAGACCCAGTACTTC,CATSDFGQGDQETQYF
.,.,TRBJ2-5,TRBV28,16,TGTGCCAGCAGTTTATGGGGGGGACTGAGCCCGGGGACCCAGTACTTC,CASSLWGGLSPGTQYF
.,.,TRBJ2-2,TRBV5-1,18,TGCGCCAGCAGCTTCAGGAAGGTGGGGGCCTCGAACACCGGGGAGCTGTTTTTT,CASSFRKVGASNTGELFF
.,.,TRBJ1-3,TRBV20-1,16,TGCAGTGCTAGCCCGGAACACCGGAGCTCTGGAAACACCATATATTTT,CSASPEHRSSGNTIYF
few,TRBD1,TRBJ2-4,TRBV20-1,15,TGCAGTGCTCATTTGACAGGGCTGGACAAAAACATTCAGTACTTC,CSAHLTGLDKNIQYF
many,.,TRBJ1-5,TRBV28,15,TGTGCCAGCAGTCCCAGACAGATCGGCAATCAGCCCCAGCATTTT,CASSPRQIGNQPQHF
many,TRBD2,TRBJ2-7,TRBV12-3/TRBV12-4,14,TGTGCCAGCCTTGTTCGCGGGGGACGGAGGGAGCAGTACTTC,CASLVRGGRREQYF
many,TRBD2,TRBJ2-7,TRBV2,15,TGTGCCAGCAGCCGCATCGGGGGGTTTCAAGGCGAGCAGTACTTC,CASSRIGGFQGEQYF
.,.,TRBJ1-6,TRBV3-1,19,TGTGCCAGCAGCCAAGATATATTAGGGATGGGTTCCTATAATTCACCCCTCCACTTT,CASSQDILGMGSYNSPLHF
many,.,TRBJ2-5,TRBV6-1,12,TGTGCCAGCAGAAAGGGGGGCGAGACCCAGTACTTC,CASRKGGETQYF
many,TRBD1,TRBJ1-1,TRBV20-1,15,TGCAGTGCTAGAAAGGCAGGGGGCAAGGACACTGAAGCTTTCTTT,CSARKAGGKDTEAFF